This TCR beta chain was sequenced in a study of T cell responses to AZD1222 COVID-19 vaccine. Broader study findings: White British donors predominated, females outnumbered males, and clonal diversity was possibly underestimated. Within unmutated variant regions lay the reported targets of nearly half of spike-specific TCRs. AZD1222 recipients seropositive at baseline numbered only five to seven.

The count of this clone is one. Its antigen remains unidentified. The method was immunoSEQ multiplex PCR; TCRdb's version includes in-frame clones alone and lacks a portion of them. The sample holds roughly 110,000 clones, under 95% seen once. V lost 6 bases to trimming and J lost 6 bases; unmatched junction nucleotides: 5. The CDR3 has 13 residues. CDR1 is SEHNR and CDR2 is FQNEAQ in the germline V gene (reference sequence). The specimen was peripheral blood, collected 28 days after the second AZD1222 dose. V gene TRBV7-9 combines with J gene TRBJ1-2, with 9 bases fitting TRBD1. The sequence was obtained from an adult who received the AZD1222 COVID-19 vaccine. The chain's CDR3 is CASSWDRAHGYTF. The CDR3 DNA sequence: TGTGCCAGCAGTTGGGACAGGGCTCATGGCTACACCTTC.